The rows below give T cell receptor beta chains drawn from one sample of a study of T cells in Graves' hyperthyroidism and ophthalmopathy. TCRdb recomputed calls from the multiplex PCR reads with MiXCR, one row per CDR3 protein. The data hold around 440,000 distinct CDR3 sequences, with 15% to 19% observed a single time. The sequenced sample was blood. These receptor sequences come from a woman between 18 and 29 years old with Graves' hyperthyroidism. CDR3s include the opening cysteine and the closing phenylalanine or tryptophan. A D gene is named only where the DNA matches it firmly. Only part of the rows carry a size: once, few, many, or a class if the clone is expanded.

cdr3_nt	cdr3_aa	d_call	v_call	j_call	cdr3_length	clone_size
TGCGCCAGCAGCTTGGGACAGGGGGAATATGGCTACACCTTC	CASSLGQGEYGYTF	TRBD1	TRBV5-1	TRBJ1-2	14	many
TGCGCCAGCAGTGCAGGGGGCGACGAGCAGTACTTC	CASSAGGDEQYF	TRBD1	TRBV10-1	TRBJ2-7	12	many
TGTGCCAGCAGCTCAGGGCCTCCGTACGAGCAGTACTTC	CASSSGPPYEQYF	NA	TRBV7-9	TRBJ2-7	13	many
TGTGCCAGCAGCTTATTGCCAGGGAGCACTGAAGCTTTCTTT	CASSLLPGSTEAFF	NA	TRBV7-6	TRBJ1-1	14	many
TGCGCCAGCAGCGTGGGTGGCTTGACAGATACGCAGTATTTT	CASSVGGLTDTQYF	NA	TRBV5-1	TRBJ2-3	14	many
TGTGCCAGCAGTTTGAGCAGTACTGGCGGGGTCCCAGGAGGTACGCAGTATTTT	CASSLSSTGGVPGGTQYF	NA	TRBV12-3/TRBV12-4	TRBJ2-3	18	many
TGTGCCAGCACAGTTAGCGGGAGCTCCTACGAGCAGTACTTC	CASTVSGSSYEQYF	TRBD2	TRBV27	TRBJ2-7	14	few
TGTGCCAGCAGCTTATCCCCTAGGGACTATGGCTACACCTTC	CASSLSPRDYGYTF	NA	TRBV7-9	TRBJ1-2	14	many
TGTGCCAGCAGCCCTGACCCCTTAAGGGGCACAGATACGCAGTATTTT	CASSPDPLRGTDTQYF	NA	TRBV11-3	TRBJ2-3	16	many
TGCAGTGCTAGAGATCCCCGGGGGAGCTCCCAAGATACGCAGTATTTT	CSARDPRGSSQDTQYF	NA	TRBV20-1	TRBJ2-3	16	many
TGCGCCAGCAGAACGAGAGCCAAAAACATTCAGTACTTC	CASRTRAKNIQYF	NA	TRBV10-2	TRBJ2-4	13	NA
TGCAGTGCTAGTTCGGACAGGGAGTGGACTGAAGCTTTCTTT	CSASSDREWTEAFF	TRBD1	TRBV20-1	TRBJ1-1	14	many
TGTGCCAGCAGTGACTCGGTCAGGAGCACAGATACGCAGTATTTT	CASSDSVRSTDTQYF	NA	TRBV6-4	TRBJ2-3	15	NA
TGCGCCAGCAGCTTGGTTACCGGACTAGCGGTGGAGGAGCAGTTCTTC	CASSLVTGLAVEEQFF	TRBD2	TRBV5-1	TRBJ2-1	16	many
TGTGCCAGCAGGGAGCCGGGGGAACCCTACAATGAGCAGTTCTTC	CASREPGEPYNEQFF	NA	TRBV6-1	TRBJ2-1	15	once
TGTGCCAGTAGTATAGGCGGGAGGTATGAGCAGTTCTTC	CASSIGGRYEQFF	TRBD2	TRBV19	TRBJ2-1	13	few
TGTGCCCTTGCAAAGGCTTCCAACTATGGCTACACCTTC	CALAKASNYGYTF	NA	TRBV28	TRBJ1-2	13	many
TGCAGTGCTAGGACAGGGGGCAACACTGAAGCTTTCTTT	CSARTGGNTEAFF	TRBD1	TRBV20-1	TRBJ1-1	13	many
TGTGCCAGCAGTGAGCAGCGGGGGGCTGGGAATGAGCAGTTCTTC	CASSEQRGAGNEQFF	TRBD2	TRBV6-1	TRBJ2-1	15	NA
TGTGCCAGCAGTGAGTCCCCAGGGACTACCTTAACGAAGCAGTACTTC	CASSESPGTTLTKQYF	TRBD2	TRBV2	TRBJ2-7	16	NA
TGTGCCGGCAGTGGGGCGCGCCTTCCAAGGACTGAAGCTTTCTTT	CAGSGARLPRTEAFF	NA	TRBV6-1	TRBJ1-1	15	NA
TGTGCCAGCAGCAATGCCGACAGGGGGTATCAGCCCCAGCATTTT	CASSNADRGYQPQHF	TRBD1	TRBV5-6	TRBJ1-5	15	NA
TGTGCCAGCAGCTTAGGGTCGGGGTTTCAAGGAAACACCATATATTTT	CASSLGSGFQGNTIYF	NA	TRBV7-2	TRBJ1-3	16	few
TGCAGTGCCGCGGGACTAGCGTTGTACAATGAGCAGTTCTTC	CSAAGLALYNEQFF	TRBD2	TRBV20-1	TRBJ2-1	14	many
TGTGCCAGCAGCCAGAGAGGCACAACTAATGAAAAACTGTTTTTT	CASSQRGTTNEKLFF	NA	TRBV3-1	TRBJ1-4	15	many
TGCAGTGCTAGAGGGGCCGGGACCTCTGGAAACACCATATATTTT	CSARGAGTSGNTIYF	NA	TRBV20-1	TRBJ1-3	15	many
TGTGCCAGCAGTCGTGGACGGAACAATGAGCAGCTCTTC	CASSRGRNNEQLF	NA	TRBV12-3/TRBV12-4	TRBJ2-1	13	NA
TGCGCCAGCAGCCCCATAAAGCGGGGGGGCCACAATGAGCAGTTCTTC	CASSPIKRGGHNEQFF	TRBD2	TRBV5-1	TRBJ2-1	16	NA
TGCAGTGCTAGAGAGCTGACGGGGGGAGCAGATACGCAGTATTTT	CSARELTGGADTQYF	TRBD2	TRBV20-1	TRBJ2-3	15	NA
TGTGCCAGCAGCTCGGGGTCCTCTAACTATGGCTACACCTTC	CASSSGSSNYGYTF	NA	TRBV7-3	TRBJ1-2	14	many
TGTGCCAGCACAGGCGAGCAGTACTTC	CASTGEQYF	NA	TRBV5-6	TRBJ2-7	9	few
TGCGCCAGCAGCTTGGATATGCCCGTGGATACGCAGTATTTT	CASSLDMPVDTQYF	NA	TRBV5-1	TRBJ2-3	14	many
TGTGCCAGCAGGGCAGGTGATGTGCTGAACGAACTGTTTTTT	CASRAGDVLNELFF	NA	TRBV6-1	TRBJ1-4	14	NA
TGTGCCAGCAGTGTAATAGGGGGCGCGAGTGGCTACACCTTC	CASSVIGGASGYTF	TRBD1	TRBV6-1	TRBJ1-2	14	many
TGTGCCAGTAGCGCCGGGACCAACCTTGACAATGAGCAGTTCTTC	CASSAGTNLDNEQFF	NA	TRBV19	TRBJ2-1	15	NA
TGTGCTAGTGGTCCCGGACTGGGACGTGGGGAGCAGTTCTTC	CASGPGLGRGEQFF	NA	TRBV12-5	TRBJ2-1	14	few
TGCAGTGCTAGAGGGGTTAGGGAGGCAGATACGCAGTATTTT	CSARGVREADTQYF	NA	TRBV20-1	TRBJ2-3	14	many
TGTGCCAGTAGTAGGGGGGGCGACCCCCAAGAGACCCAGTACTTC	CASSRGGDPQETQYF	NA	TRBV19	TRBJ2-5	15	few
TGCAGTGCTAGAGGGGTCTCAACAGACACCGGGGAGCTGTTTTTT	CSARGVSTDTGELFF	NA	TRBV20-1	TRBJ2-2	15	few
TGTGCCAGCAGCCCCAGGGGGGATGCGATGAGCAATGAGCAGTTCTTC	CASSPRGDAMSNEQFF	NA	TRBV7-9	TRBJ2-1	16	many
TGTGCCAGCAGTTTGCAACTCCCCGGGGGCTCCCATGAAGCTTTCTTT	CASSLQLPGGSHEAFF	NA	TRBV12-3/TRBV12-4	TRBJ1-1	16	NA
TGTGCCAGCAGCTTGTCTGGGAGGGGGCTTTCACCCCTCCACTTT	CASSLSGRGLSPLHF	TRBD1	TRBV5-4	TRBJ1-6	15	few
TGTGCCAGCTTTAGGACGGTCATGAACACTGAAGCTTTCTTT	CASFRTVMNTEAFF	NA	TRBV7-9	TRBJ1-1	14	NA
TGTGCCAGCAGCGTGGACAGTCCTGGGGAGACCCAGTACTTC	CASSVDSPGETQYF	NA	TRBV9	TRBJ2-5	14	few
TGTGCCAGCAGCATTAGCGGGAGGAGTGACGAGCAGTACTTC	CASSISGRSDEQYF	TRBD2	TRBV7-9	TRBJ2-7	14	NA